Shown below are 15 T cell receptor beta chains from a single sample sequenced in a study of cytomegalovirus exposure and HLA in healthy donors. PCR employed 60 Vbeta and 13 Jbeta primers. Assay used: immunoSEQ multiplex PCR; TCRdb lists only in-frame clones, some missing. Of some 200,000 clones listed, approximately 82% are singletons. Sample: PBMCs. The receptors were gathered from a woman in her thirties in good health and CMV-seronegative.

The chain is built from TRBV6-5 and TRBJ1-2; possibly TRBD1 for D (6 bases). CDR1 and CDR2 from the germline V gene are MNHEY and SVGAGI. The CDR3 contains 13 residues. Trimming left V 6 bases short and J 5 bases short, with 13 bases between. The CDR3 protein is CASSKQGRYGYTF. The CDR3 coding sequence is TGTGCCAGCAGCAAACAGGGTCGGTATGGCTACACCTTC.

The J gene is TRBJ2-1, the V gene TRBV11-2; D might be TRBD1 (6 bases). Germline loops: CDR1 SGHAT, CDR2 FQNNGV. The V gene lost 1 base and the J gene lost 0 bases, with 10 bases spanning the gap. This CDR3 comprises 16 residues. The CDR3 loop reads CASSLVGRGSYNEQFF. For the CDR3, the DNA is TGTGCCAGCAGCTTAGTCGGCAGGGGCTCCTACAATGAGCAGTTCTTC.

The chain couples TRBV4-3 to TRBJ2-2; perhaps TRBD1 as D (5 bases). The CDR3 extends over 15 amino acids. CDR1 is LGHNA, CDR2 YSLEER, per germline. The V and J ends lost 4 bases and 4 bases respectively, with 13 bases between them. The CDR3, as DNA: TGCGCCAGCAGCCTAGAACGCGACAGCACCGGGGAGCTGTTTTTT. Its translation: CASSLERDSTGELFF.

The genes are TRBV4-3 and TRBJ1-3; D call uncertain. The CDR3 contains 11 residues. Trimming stripped 8 bases from V and 0 bases from J, with 2 bases between. The germline V gene encodes CDR1 LGHNA and CDR2 YSLEER. CDR3 sequence (DNA): TGCGCCAGCCGCTCTGGAAACACCATATATTTT. Its translation is CASRSGNTIYF.

The chain recombines TRBV18 with TRBJ2-7; no clear D gene. Trimming pared 6 bases from V and 3 bases from J, leaving 12 bases between. This CDR3 is built from 13 residues. Per germline, CDR1 KGHSH and CDR2 LQKENI. In DNA, the CDR3 is TGTGCCAGCTCCCCCACGCCAGGCTACGAGCAGTACTTC. Protein product: CASSPTPGYEQYF.

This chain connects TRBV4-1 to TRBJ2-4; the match to TRBD1 covers 10 bases. With 1 base clipped from V and 1 base from J, the junction kept 19 bases outside the gene matches. Germline V gives CDR1 MGHRA, CDR2 YSYEKL. The CDR3 has 22 residues. The CDR3 loop is CASSQALPRQGAGKGAKNIQYF. The CDR3 DNA sequence: TGCGCCAGCAGCCAAGCTCTGCCGCGACAGGGGGCGGGGAAAGGGGCCAAAAACATTCAGTACTTC.

A note on this clone: Its ends do not fully match the called genes, so a read error is possible. This sample includes further DNA sequences coding for the same CDR3. The chain carries TRBV11-3 and TRBJ2-1, with D perhaps matching TRBD1 or TRBD2 (6 bases each). Germline CDR1 reads SGHNT; CDR2 reads YENEEA. The CDR3 consists of 15 residues. CDR3 sequence: CASSLEGGSYNEQFF. In nucleotides, the CDR3 is TGTGCCAGCAGCCTAGAGGGGGGCTCCTACAATGAGCAGTTCTTC.

This chain uses TRBV9 with TRBJ1-4; D unclear. Germline CDR1 SGDLS, CDR2 YYNGEE. Trimming pared 3 bases from V and 0 bases from J, leaving 9 bases between. This CDR3 comprises 15 residues. For the CDR3, the DNA is TGTGCCAGCAGCGCCCACGCAGCAACTAATGAAAAACTGTTTTTT. Its translation is CASSAHAATNEKLFF.

This clone was detected only once. The V and J genes are TRBV7-2 and TRBJ1-2; TRBD1 matches at 9 bases. Trimming at V came to 2 bases and at J to 8 bases, leaving 9 bases not matched to a gene. This CDR3 is built from 15 residues. The germline gives CDR1 SGHTA, CDR2 FQGNSA. Written as DNA, the CDR3 is TGTGCCAGCAGCTTACCTGACAGGGGGGTTGGCGGCTACACCTTC. Protein product: CASSLPDRGVGGYTF.

This chain links TRBV15 with TRBJ2-5; 7 nucleotides agree with TRBD2. The J segment lost 4 bases and the V segment lost 2 bases, leaving 10 bases of the junction unmatched. The CDR3 is 16 residues long. CDR1 is LNHNV and CDR2 is YYDKDF in the germline V gene (reference sequence). The CDR3, as DNA: TGTGCCACCAGCAGACCTCGGGCTAGCGGCAGAGAGACCCAGTACTTC. Its protein is CATSRPRASGRETQYF. The full variable domain, its missing parts supplied by reference TRBV15 and TRBJ2-5, is DAMVIQNPRYQVTQFGKPVTLSCSQTLNHNVMYWYQQKSSQAPKLLFHYYDKDFNNEADTPDNFQSRRPNTSFCFLDIRSPGLGDTAMYLCATSRPRASGRETQYFGPGTRLLVL.

This chain connects TRBV6-6 to TRBJ2-7; 7 nucleotides match TRBD1. With 8 bases clipped from V and 3 bases from J, the junction kept 4 bases outside the gene matches. Germline-derived CDR1 and CDR2 are MNHNY and SVGAGI (reference sequence). The CDR3 loop spans 12 amino acids. As DNA, the CDR3 is TGTGCCAGCGAAGACAGGGTCTACGAGCAGTACTTC. Its translation: CASEDRVYEQYF.

The V call is TRBV28, the J call TRBJ1-2; TRBD1 matches at 8 bases. The germline CDR1 and CDR2 sequences are MDHEN and SYDVKM. The CDR3 is made up of 15 amino acids. With 8 bases clipped from V and 2 bases from J, the junction kept 10 bases outside the gene matches. The CDR3 region is CASGTGGTGNYGYTF. As DNA, the CDR3 is TGTGCCAGCGGAACAGGGGGTACAGGGAACTATGGCTACACCTTC.

The V call is TRBV2, the J call TRBJ1-4; D remains unclear. Trimming pared 6 bases from V and 8 bases from J, leaving 16 bases between. The CDR3 runs to 14 residues. CDR1 SNHLY and CDR2 FYNNEI come from the germline V gene. The CDR3 sequence is CASRVTSVTEKLFF. The CDR3 nucleotides are TGTGCCAGCAGGGTCACCTCGGTAACCGAAAAACTGTTTTTT. Complete variable domain (other parts from reference TRBV2 and TRBJ1-4): EPEVTQTPSHQVTQMGQEVILRCVPISNHLYFYWYRQILGQKVEFLVSFYNNEISEKSEIFDDQFSVERPDGSNFTLKIRSTKLEDSAMYFCASRVTSVTEKLFFGSGTQLSVL.

The chain couples TRBV9 to TRBJ1-2; a possible D gene is TRBD1 (6 bases). Germline V CDR1 and CDR2: SGDLS, YYNGEE. The germline V and J ends were trimmed by 0 bases and 9 bases, with 15 bases remaining between them. CDR3 size: 14 residues. The CDR3 DNA follows: TGTGCCAGCAGCGTAGACAATAAGGGGGGGAGCTACACCTTC. It is translated as CASSVDNKGGSYTF.

This sequence joins TRBV25-1 and TRBJ2-2; D remains unclear. Trimming removed 1 base at V and 3 bases at J, with 9 bases between. There are 15 residues in the CDR3. CDR1 and CDR2 from the germline V gene are MGHDK and SYGVNS. This chain's CDR3 is CASSESRQDTGELFF. CDR3 nucleotide sequence: TGTGCCAGCAGTGAATCCAGGCAGGACACCGGGGAGCTGTTTTTT. The complete variable domain, with remaining parts taken from reference TRBV25-1 and TRBJ2-2, reads EADIYQTPRYLVIGTGKKITLECSQTMGHDKMYWYQQDPGMELHLIHYSYGVNSTEKGDLSSESTVSRIRTEHFPLTLESARPSHTSQYLCASSESRQDTGELFFGEGSRLTVL.